This TCR beta chain is drawn from a study of blood T cell repertoires in COVID-19. About the research overall: Samples came from the United States, Italy and Spain, spanning acute and convalescent COVID-19. From T cells, B-cell-depleted T cells, or PBMCs came the material, which was cDNA or gDNA.

As to this clone: This sample also contains other DNA sequences that code for the same CDR3.

Per the study methods: Reference gene primer amplification in the assay estimated nucleated cell counts. TCRdb's copy holds only in-frame clones and misses some; the assay was immunoSEQ multiplex PCR. V and J calls and clone size follow that table, whereas D and trimming were derived from the DNA. The sample comprises more than 110,000 clones, roughly 89% of which are singletons, and 4.3% rests with the top ten. Looked up from germline, CDR1 is GTSNPN and CDR2 is SVGIG (reference sequence). Trimming removed 1 base from V and 8 bases from J, with 5 bases in between. This CDR3 is built from 10 residues.

This TCR derives from a woman in her thirties or forties with acute or convalescent COVID-19. The chain links TRBV30 to TRBJ1-2; D may be TRBD1 (5 bases). The sequencing sample was made of peripheral blood. The CDR3, as DNA: TGTGCCTGGAGTGGGGGCGGCTACACCTTC. As protein: CAWSGGGYTF.